These 17 T cell receptor beta chains were all obtained from the same sample, sequenced in a study of T cell repertoires in cytomegalovirus infection. TCRdb reanalysed the reads using MiXCR and keeps one entry per CDR3 protein. This repertoire shows about 530,000 distinct CDR3 sequences, 26% found once; its top ten account for approximately 13%. Material for sequencing was PBMCs. The receptors originated from a human donor in good health (CMV status not recorded). Some clones in this sample may be carry-over from other donors' samples.

This clonotype has just a few counts. CDR3 sequence: CASSPERGSNQPQHF. In nucleotides, the CDR3 is TGCGCCAGCAGCCCGGAGCGAGGGAGCAATCAGCCCCAGCATTTT. The chain is built from TRBV4-1 and TRBJ1-5, with D unresolved. V was cut by 4 bases and J by 1 base, with 11 bases left in between. The CDR3 length is 15 residues. Germline CDR1 is MGHRA and CDR2 is YSYEKL.

The chain links TRBV29-1 to TRBJ2-3; maybe TRBD2 (6 bases). Germline V CDR1 and CDR2: SQVTM, ANQGSEA. The CDR3 totals 13 residues. Trimming took off 2 bases at V and 2 bases at J, with 8 bases between the two ends. In DNA, the CDR3 is TGCAGCGTTGAACGGGGGACCACAGATACGCAGTATTTT. This encodes CSVERGTTDTQYF.

The chain joins TRBV19 to TRBJ2-3, with TRBD2 as a possible D gene (6 bases). The CDR3 is made up of 16 amino acids. The germline gives CDR1 LNHDA, CDR2 SQIVND (reference sequence). V lost 7 bases and J lost 4, with 21 bases in between. This chain's CDR3 is CASTNNPGRRADTQYF. In DNA form, the CDR3 reads TGTGCCAGTACTAATAACCCAGGGCGGAGGGCAGATACGCAGTATTTT.

There are many counts of this clonotype. The V gene is TRBV7-6, the J gene TRBJ2-7; 12 positions match TRBD2. This CDR3 has 14 residues. The germline CDR1 and CDR2 sequences are SGHVS and FNYEAQ. V lost 5 bases to trimming and J lost 5 bases; unmatched junction nucleotides: 4. CDR3 coding DNA: TGTGCCAGCAGCCCGACTAGCGGGGGAGACGAGCAGTACTTC. It yields the protein CASSPTSGGDEQYF.

This clonotype was found a few times. This rearrangement joins TRBV6-1 to TRBJ2-7, with 8 bases aligning to TRBD1. The CDR3 sequence is 14 residues long. V lost 4 bases and J lost 0; bases outside the gene matches: 2. CDR1 is MNHNS, CDR2 SASEGT, per germline. CDR3 in DNA: TGTGCCAGCAGTGGACAGGGGCCCTCCTACGAGCAGTACTTC. Protein sequence: CASSGQGPSYEQYF.

Ten or more counts support this clonotype. The V and J genes are TRBV7-8 and TRBJ2-7; 10 nucleotides agree with TRBD1. V lost 6 bases and J lost 2; bases outside the gene matches: 10. CDR3 size: 16 residues. Germline loops: CDR1 SGHVS, CDR2 FQNEAQ. The CDR3 bases are TGTGCCAGCAGGGCTGACGGGACAGGGGACCCCTACGAGCAGTACGTC. It codes for CASRADGTGDPYEQYV.

CDR3 sequence (DNA): TGCAGCGTTGAAGTCCGATCATTAGCCCTCAAGGCCAACGTCCTGACTTTC. Residues: CSVEVRSLALKANVLTF. The chain carries TRBV29-1 and TRBJ2-6, with D uncertain. The length of the CDR3 is 17 residues. Germline V gives CDR1 SQVTM, CDR2 ANQGSEA. The V end was cut by 1 base, the J end by 6 bases, with 19 bases between.

V is TRBV4-3 and J is TRBJ2-1, with a possible D match to TRBD2 (6 bases). Germline values: CDR1 LGHNA, CDR2 YSLEER. Between the trimmed V and J ends, which lost 0 bases and 7 bases, there was a span of 10 bases. The CDR3 is 14 amino acids. CDR3 in amino acids: CASSQDLLANEQFF. CDR3 sequence (DNA): TGCGCCAGCAGCCAAGATCTGCTAGCGAATGAGCAGTTCTTC.

This rearrangement joins TRBV6-1 to TRBJ1-2, with a possible D match to TRBD1 (6 bases). Germline CDR1 and CDR2: MNHNS and SASEGT. The CDR3 contains 15 residues. V was trimmed by 2 bases and J by 2 bases, leaving 12 bases between them. CDR3 residues: CASSERGGSNYGYTF. In DNA form, the CDR3 reads TGTGCCAGCAGTGAAAGGGGGGGCAGCAACTATGGCTACACCTTC.

The V gene is TRBV12-5, the J gene TRBJ1-2; TRBD1 might be the D (6 bases). Germline assignment: CDR1 LGHNT and CDR2 FRNRAP. The CDR3 consists of 13 residues. Trimming stripped 3 bases from V and 3 bases from J, with 8 bases between. The CDR3 DNA reads as TGTGCTAGTGGTTTCGCAGGGGACTATGGCTACACCTTC. Protein: CASGFAGDYGYTF.

J is TRBJ1-1 and V is TRBV4-2; the match to TRBD1 covers 9 bases. V lost 5 bases to trimming and J lost 10 bases; unmatched junction nucleotides: 11. The germline gives CDR1 LGHNA, CDR2 YNFKEQ. The CDR3 loop spans 14 amino acids. CDR3 DNA: TGTGCCAGCAGCAATTCCGGGACAGGGACGCCAGCTTTCTTT. Amino acids: CASSNSGTGTPAFF.

The chain is built from TRBV10-3 and TRBJ1-5, with 8 nucleotides matching TRBD1. Germline CDR1 reads ENHRY; CDR2 reads SYGVKD. The CDR3 consists of 15 residues. V was clipped by 10 bases and J by 0 bases; unmatched bases: 8. CDR3: CATQQGDDSNQPQHF. DNA for the CDR3: TGTGCCACCCAACAGGGGGACGATAGCAATCAGCCCCAGCATTTT.

The J gene is TRBJ1-5, the V gene TRBV5-8, with D tentatively TRBD1 (5 bases). This CDR3 comprises 15 residues. Germline V gives CDR1 SGHTS, CDR2 YDEGEE. With 3 bases removed from V and 0 bases from J, the gap between germline ends came to 10 bases. The CDR3 region has the DNA TGTGCCAGCAGCTACGGGACGGATAGCAATCAGCCCCAGCATTTT. This sequence encodes CASSYGTDSNQPQHF. Full variable domain (missing parts from reference TRBV5-8 and TRBJ1-5): EAGVTQSPTHLIKTRGQQATLRCSPISGHTSVYWYQQALGLGLQFLLWYDEGEERNRGNFPPRFSGRQFPNYSSELNVNALELEDSALYLCASSYGTDSNQPQHFGDGTRLSIL.

The rearrangement links TRBV29-1 to TRBJ1-2; D uncertain. Germline V gene sequence: CDR1 SQVTM, CDR2 ANQGSEA. The CDR3 covers 13 residues. The ends were cut back, 3 bases at V and 8 bases at J, with 16 bases in the middle. CDR3 residues: CSVDTGLPTGYTF. The CDR3 nucleotides are TGCAGCGTTGACACGGGCCTACCGACCGGCTACACCTTC.

The rearrangement uses TRBV4-2 and TRBJ1-2; 8 bases agree with TRBD1. The CDR3 runs 16 residues. Unmatched junction bases numbered 12, after V lost 1 base and J lost 8 bases. Germline values: CDR1 LGHNA, CDR2 YNFKEQ. The CDR3, as DNA: TGTGCCAGCAGCCAAGCCTACAGGGGGATCCAGTTGGGCTACACCTTC. This translates into CASSQAYRGIQLGYTF.

This clonotype has more than one count but fewer than ten. The chain couples TRBV7-2 to TRBJ1-4; D unclear. The germline V gene encodes CDR1 SGHTA and CDR2 FQGNSA. Trimming left V 5 bases short and J 3 bases short, with 10 bases between. This CDR3 has 14 residues. The CDR3 here is CASSEQTSNEKLFF. CDR3 DNA: TGTGCCAGCAGCGAACAGACATCTAATGAAAAACTGTTTTTT.

The chain has TRBV20-1 and TRBJ2-1; 7 bases map to TRBD2. Germline-derived CDR1 and CDR2 are DFQATT and SNEGSKA (reference sequence). This CDR3 spans 11 amino acids. The V gene end was trimmed by 6 bases and the J gene end by 11 bases; junction bases not matched to a gene: 7. Here the CDR3 DNA reads TGCAGTGCGGGGGGGTCGGGACAGCAGTTCTTC. This sequence encodes CSAGGSGQQFF.